This TCR beta chain stems from a study of metastatic and nonmetastatic thyroid tumors. Study-wide background: Both malignant and benign thyroid patients supplied peripheral blood and tumor or nodule tissue samples, across which the repertoires of these patients were then compared.

Patients underwent thyroid surgery, and none had received any treatment before it. Per the study methods: Researchers built a distant-metastasis classifier for papillary thyroid cancer that drew on CDR3 differences across clinicopathological groups. TCRdb reprocessed the PCR reads via MiXCR. These V and J calls are TCRdb output, not the study's own analysis. The table shows 20,000 to 25,000 clones, with 15% to 19% occurring only once. In this sample, this clone turned up many times. Its antigen is not identified. Overall study findings and caveats: Significantly greater TCR beta diversity was reportedly found in malignant thyroid tumors than in benign nodules (in blood and tumor).

This clonotype was obtained from a female donor with papillary thyroid cancer or a benign thyroid nodule (not recorded which). Some clones in this sample may be carry-over from other donors' samples. The specimen was blood.

The CDR3 protein is CASSLTGPHTEAFF. The CDR3 DNA is TGTGCCAGCAGCTTAACCGGGCCTCACACTGAAGCTTTCTTT. V gene TRBV7-2 combines with J gene TRBJ1-1; D ambiguous. Trimming took 2 bases from V and 3 from J, leaving 10 bases between them. The germline V gene encodes CDR1 SGHTA and CDR2 FQGNSA. The CDR3 has 14 amino acids. The variable domain in full, completed from reference TRBV7-2 and TRBJ1-1, reads GAGVSQSPSNKVTEKGKDVELRCDPISGHTALYWYRQSLGQGLEFLIYFQGNSAPDKSGLPSDRFSAERTGGSVSTLTIQRTQQEDSAVYLCASSLTGPHTEAFFGQGTRLTVV.